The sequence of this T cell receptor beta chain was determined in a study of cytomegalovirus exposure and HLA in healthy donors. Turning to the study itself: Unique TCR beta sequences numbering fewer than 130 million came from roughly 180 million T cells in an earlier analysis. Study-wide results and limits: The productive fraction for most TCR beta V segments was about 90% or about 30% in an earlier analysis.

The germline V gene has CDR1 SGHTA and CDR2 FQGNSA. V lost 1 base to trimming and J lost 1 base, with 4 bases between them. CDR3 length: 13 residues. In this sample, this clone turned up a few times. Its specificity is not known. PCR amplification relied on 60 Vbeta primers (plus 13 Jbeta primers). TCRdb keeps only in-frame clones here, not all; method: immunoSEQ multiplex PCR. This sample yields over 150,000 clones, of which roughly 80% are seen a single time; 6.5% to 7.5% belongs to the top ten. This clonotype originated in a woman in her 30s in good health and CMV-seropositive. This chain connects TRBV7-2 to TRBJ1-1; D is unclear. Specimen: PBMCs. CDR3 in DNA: TGTGCCAGCAGCTTAGATAGGAACACTGAAGCTTTCTTT. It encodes CASSLDRNTEAFF. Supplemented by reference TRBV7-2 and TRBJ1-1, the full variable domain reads GAGVSQSPSNKVTEKGKDVELRCDPISGHTALYWYRQSLGQGLEFLIYFQGNSAPDKSGLPSDRFSAERTGGSVSTLTIQRTQQEDSAVYLCASSLDRNTEAFFGQGTRLTVV.